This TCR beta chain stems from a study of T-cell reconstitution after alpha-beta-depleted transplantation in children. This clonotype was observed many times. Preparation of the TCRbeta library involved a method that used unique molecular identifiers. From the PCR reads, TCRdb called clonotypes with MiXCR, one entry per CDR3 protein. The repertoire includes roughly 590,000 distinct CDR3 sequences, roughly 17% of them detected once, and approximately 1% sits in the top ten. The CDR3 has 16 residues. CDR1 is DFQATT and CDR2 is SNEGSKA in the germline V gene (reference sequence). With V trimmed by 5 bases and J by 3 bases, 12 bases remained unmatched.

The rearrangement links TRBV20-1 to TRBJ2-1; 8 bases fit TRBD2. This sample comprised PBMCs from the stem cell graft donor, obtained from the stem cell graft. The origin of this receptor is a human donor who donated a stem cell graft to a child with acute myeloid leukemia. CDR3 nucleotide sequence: TGCAGTGCTCTAACGGGGGGGGGCCGGTACTACAATGAGCAGTTCTTC. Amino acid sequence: CSALTGGGRYYNEQFF.